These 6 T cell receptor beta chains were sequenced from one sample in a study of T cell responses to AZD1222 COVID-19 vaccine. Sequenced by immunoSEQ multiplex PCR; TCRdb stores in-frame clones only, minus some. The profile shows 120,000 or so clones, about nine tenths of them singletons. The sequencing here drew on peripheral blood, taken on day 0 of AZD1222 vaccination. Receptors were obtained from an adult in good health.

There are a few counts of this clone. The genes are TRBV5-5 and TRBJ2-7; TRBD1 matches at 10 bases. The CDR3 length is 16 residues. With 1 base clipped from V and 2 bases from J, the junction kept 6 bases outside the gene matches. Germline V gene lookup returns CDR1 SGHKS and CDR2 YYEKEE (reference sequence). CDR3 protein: CASSLSGTGVAYEQYF. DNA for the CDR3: TGTGCCAGCAGCTTGAGTGGGACAGGGGTTGCCTACGAGCAGTACTTC.

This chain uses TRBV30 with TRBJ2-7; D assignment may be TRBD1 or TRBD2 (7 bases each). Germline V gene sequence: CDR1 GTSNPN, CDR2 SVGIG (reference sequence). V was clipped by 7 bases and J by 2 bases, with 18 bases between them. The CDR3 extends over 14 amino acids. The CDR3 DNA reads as TGTGCCTCAGACCGACAGGGACTAACCTACGAGCAGTACTTC. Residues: CASDRQGLTYEQYF.

CDR3 coding DNA: TGCAGTGCTAGTAAGCCGGGCAGTCCGTTCGGCTACACCTTC. Its protein product is CSASKPGSPFGYTF. The chain employs TRBV20-1 and TRBJ1-2; D uncertain. From germline, CDR1 is DFQATT and CDR2 SNEGSKA (reference sequence). Trimming pared 3 bases from V and 8 bases from J, leaving 19 bases between. This CDR3 contains 14 residues.

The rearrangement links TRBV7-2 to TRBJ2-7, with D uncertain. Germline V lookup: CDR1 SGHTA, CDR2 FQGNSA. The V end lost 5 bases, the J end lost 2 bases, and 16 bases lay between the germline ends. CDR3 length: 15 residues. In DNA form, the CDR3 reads TGTGCCAGCAGCCCGGGCCCTGATCCCACCTACGAGCAGTACTTC. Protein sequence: CASSPGPDPTYEQYF.

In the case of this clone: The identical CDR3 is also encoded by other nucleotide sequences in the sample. The CDR3 sequence: CASSQGQGGAFF. The CDR3 DNA sequence: TGTGCCAGCAGCCAAGGGCAGGGAGGAGCTTTCTTT. The rearrangement links TRBV3-1 (or the pseudogene TRBV3-2) to TRBJ1-1, with D perhaps matching TRBD1 (5 bases). The germline gives CDR1 LGHDT, CDR2 YNNKEL (reference sequence). Between the trimmed V and J ends, which lost 1 base and 10 bases, there was a span of 10 bases. The CDR3 consists of 12 residues.

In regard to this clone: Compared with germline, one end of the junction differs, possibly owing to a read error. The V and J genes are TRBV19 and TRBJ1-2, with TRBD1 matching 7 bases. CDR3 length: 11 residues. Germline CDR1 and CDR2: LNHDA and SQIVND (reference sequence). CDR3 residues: CATGWTGLIIF. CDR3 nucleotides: TGTGCCACGGGATGGACAGGTCTCATCATCTTC.